Detailed here is one T cell receptor beta chain. With 0 bases removed from V and 0 bases from J, the gap between germline ends came to 13 bases. The CDR3 is 16 amino acids. Germline assignment: CDR1 SGHRS and CDR2 YFSETQ. These data come from a study of tumor-infiltrating lymphocytes in localized non-small cell lung cancer. Profiled with immunoSEQ multiplex PCR; TCRdb holds only in-frame clones, not every one. The sample has about 16,000 clones, roughly 70% seen once; the top ten hold about 9.3%. V is TRBV5-1 and J is TRBJ2-7; D may be TRBD1 or TRBD2 (6 bases each). The sample comprised lung tumor tissue. The sequence was collected from a human donor with non-small cell lung cancer. The CDR3 reads CASSLDKGGPSYEQYF. CDR3 DNA sequence: TGCGCCAGCAGCTTGGACAAGGGGGGACCCTCCTACGAGCAGTACTTC.